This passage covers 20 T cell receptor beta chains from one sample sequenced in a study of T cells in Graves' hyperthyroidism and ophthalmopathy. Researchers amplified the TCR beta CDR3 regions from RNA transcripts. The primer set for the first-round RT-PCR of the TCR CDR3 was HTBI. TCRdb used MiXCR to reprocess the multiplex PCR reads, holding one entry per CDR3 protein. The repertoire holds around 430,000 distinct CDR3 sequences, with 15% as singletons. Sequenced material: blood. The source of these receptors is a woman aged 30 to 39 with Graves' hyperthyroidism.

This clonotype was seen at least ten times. The DNA for the CDR3 is TGTGCCAGCTCACGGACAGGCGACACTGAAGCTTTCTTT. It specifies CASSRTGDTEAFF. This chain uses TRBV18 with TRBJ1-1; TRBD1 matches 7 bases. CDR3 length equals 13 residues. V shed 4 bases and J 3 bases; nucleotides not matched to a gene: 2. Per the germline V gene, CDR1 is KGHSH and CDR2 is LQKENI.

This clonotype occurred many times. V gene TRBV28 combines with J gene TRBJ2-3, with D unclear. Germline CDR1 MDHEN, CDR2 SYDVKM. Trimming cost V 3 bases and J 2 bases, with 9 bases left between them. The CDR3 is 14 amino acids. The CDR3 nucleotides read TGTGCCAGCAGTTTTCCTGAATACACAGATACGCAGTATTTT. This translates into CASSFPEYTDTQYF.

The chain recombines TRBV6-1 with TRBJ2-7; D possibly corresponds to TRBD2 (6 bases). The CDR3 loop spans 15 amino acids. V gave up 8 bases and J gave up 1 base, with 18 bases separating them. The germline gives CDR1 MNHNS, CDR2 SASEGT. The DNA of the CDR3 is TGTGCCAGCGGGACTGGCGGGATAGGGTCCTACGAGCAGTACTTC. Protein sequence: CASGTGGIGSYEQYF.

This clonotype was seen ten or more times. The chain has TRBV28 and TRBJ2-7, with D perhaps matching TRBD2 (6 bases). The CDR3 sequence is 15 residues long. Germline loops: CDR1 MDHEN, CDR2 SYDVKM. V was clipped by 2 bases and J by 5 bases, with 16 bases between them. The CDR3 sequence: CASSLGGQGGDEQYF. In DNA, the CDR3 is TGTGCCAGCAGTTTAGGCGGGCAGGGAGGAGACGAGCAGTACTTC.

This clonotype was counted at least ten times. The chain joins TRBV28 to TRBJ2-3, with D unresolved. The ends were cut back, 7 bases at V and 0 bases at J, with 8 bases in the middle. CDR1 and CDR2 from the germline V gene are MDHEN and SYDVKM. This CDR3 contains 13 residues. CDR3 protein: CASTSWSTDTQYF. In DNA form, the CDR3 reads TGTGCCAGCACTTCCTGGAGCACAGATACGCAGTATTTT.

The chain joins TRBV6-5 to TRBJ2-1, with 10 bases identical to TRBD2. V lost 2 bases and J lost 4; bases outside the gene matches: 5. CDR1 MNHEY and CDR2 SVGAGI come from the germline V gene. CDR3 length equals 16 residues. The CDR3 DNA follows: TGTGCCAGCAGTTACCCACCGGGACTAGCGTACAATGAGCAGTTCTTC. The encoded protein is CASSYPPGLAYNEQFF.

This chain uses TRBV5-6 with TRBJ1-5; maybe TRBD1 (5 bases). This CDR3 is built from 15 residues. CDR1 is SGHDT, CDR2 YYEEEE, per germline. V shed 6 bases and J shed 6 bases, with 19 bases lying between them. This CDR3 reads CASNLMGGPTQPQHF. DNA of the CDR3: TGTGCCAGCAACTTAATGGGGGGACCAACTCAGCCCCAGCATTTT.

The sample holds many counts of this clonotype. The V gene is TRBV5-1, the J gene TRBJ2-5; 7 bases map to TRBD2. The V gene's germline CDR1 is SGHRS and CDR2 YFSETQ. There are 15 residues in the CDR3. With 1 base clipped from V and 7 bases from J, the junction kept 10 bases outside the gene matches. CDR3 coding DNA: TGCGCCAGCAGCTTGCAGCTAGCGGAGTCCGGGACCCAGTACTTC. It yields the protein CASSLQLAESGTQYF.

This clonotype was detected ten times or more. The CDR3 loop reads CASSRDRVKQFF. The CDR3 nucleotides read TGTGCCAGCTCGCGGGACAGGGTAAAGCAGTTCTTC. The chain couples TRBV18 to TRBJ2-1; 9 bases line up with TRBD1. This CDR3 contains 12 residues. CDR1 and CDR2 from the germline V gene are KGHSH and LQKENI. V was pared by 6 bases and J by 11 bases, with 5 bases of the junction left unmatched.

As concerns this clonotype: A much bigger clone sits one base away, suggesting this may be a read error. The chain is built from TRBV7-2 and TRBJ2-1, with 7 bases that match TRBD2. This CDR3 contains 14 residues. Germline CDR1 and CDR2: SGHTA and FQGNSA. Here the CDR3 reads CASSLTAGAYEQSF. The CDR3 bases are TGTGCCAGCAGCTTAACGGCGGGAGCTTATGAGCAGTCCTTC.

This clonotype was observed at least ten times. CDR3 amino acids: CSVEDQGGEKLFF. CDR3 DNA sequence: TGCAGCGTTGAAGACCAGGGTGGTGAAAAACTGTTTTTT. V usage is TRBV29-1 and J usage is TRBJ1-4; the D gene is possibly TRBD1 (5 bases). There are 13 residues in the CDR3. CDR1 is SQVTM, CDR2 ANQGSEA, per germline. V was trimmed by 0 bases and J by 7 bases, leaving 9 bases between them. Full variable domain (remainder filled in from reference TRBV29-1 and TRBJ1-4): SAVISQKPSRDICQRGTSLTIQCQVDSQVTMMFWYRQQPGQSLTLIATANQGSEATYESGFVIDKFPISRPNLTFSTLTVSNMSPEDSSIYLCSVEDQGGEKLFFGSGTQLSVL.

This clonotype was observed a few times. CDR3 protein: CATSDLELAGGKETQYF. The CDR3 DNA sequence: TGTGCCACCAGTGATTTGGAGCTAGCGGGAGGGAAAGAGACCCAGTACTTC. This chain joins TRBV24-1 and TRBJ2-5, with 12 bases aligning to TRBD2. Losses at the gene ends were 0 bases for V and 3 bases for J; bases not matched to a gene: 4. Germline V gene sequence: CDR1 KGHDR, CDR2 SFDVKD. The CDR3 totals 17 residues.

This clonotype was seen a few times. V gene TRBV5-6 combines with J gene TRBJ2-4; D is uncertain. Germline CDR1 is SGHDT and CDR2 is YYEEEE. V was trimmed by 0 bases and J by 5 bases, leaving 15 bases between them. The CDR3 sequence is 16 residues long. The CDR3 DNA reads TGTGCCAGCAGCTTGGTTCTCTCTGCTAGAGAAAACATTCAGTACTTC. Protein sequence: CASSLVLSARENIQYF.

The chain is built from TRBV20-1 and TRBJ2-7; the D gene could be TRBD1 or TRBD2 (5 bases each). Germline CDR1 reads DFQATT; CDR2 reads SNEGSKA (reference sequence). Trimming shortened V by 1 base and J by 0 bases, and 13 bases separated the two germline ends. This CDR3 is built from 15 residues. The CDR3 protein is CSARGEGISSYEQYF. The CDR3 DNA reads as TGCAGTGCTAGAGGTGAGGGGATCAGCTCCTACGAGCAGTACTTC.

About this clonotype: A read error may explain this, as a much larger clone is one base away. The CDR3 DNA is TGTGCCAGCAGTCCCACCCCGGTTCCGTACAATGAGCAGTTCTTC. Encoded protein: CASSPTPVPYNEQFF. This rearrangement joins TRBV6-1 to TRBJ2-1; D call uncertain. V lost 5 bases and J 4 bases, leaving 15 bases between the germline ends. CDR1 and CDR2 (germline): MNHNS, SASEGT. The CDR3 is 15 amino acids.

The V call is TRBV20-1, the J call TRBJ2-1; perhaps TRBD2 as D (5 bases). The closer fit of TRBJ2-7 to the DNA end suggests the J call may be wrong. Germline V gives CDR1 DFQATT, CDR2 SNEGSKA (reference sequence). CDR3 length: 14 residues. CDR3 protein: CSARGAATYNEQYF. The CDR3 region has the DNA TGCAGTGCTAGAGGAGCGGCGACATACAATGAGCAGTACTTC.

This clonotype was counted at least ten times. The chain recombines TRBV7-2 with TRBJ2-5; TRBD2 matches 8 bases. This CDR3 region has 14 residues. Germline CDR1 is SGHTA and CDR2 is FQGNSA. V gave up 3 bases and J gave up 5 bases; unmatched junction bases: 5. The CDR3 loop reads CASSFPTSVETQYF. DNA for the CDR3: TGTGCCAGCAGCTTTCCGACTAGCGTGGAGACCCAGTACTTC.

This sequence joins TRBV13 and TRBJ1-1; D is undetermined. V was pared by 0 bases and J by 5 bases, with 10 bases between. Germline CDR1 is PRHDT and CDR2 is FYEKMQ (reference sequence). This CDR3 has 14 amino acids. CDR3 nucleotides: TGTGCCAGCAGCTTAGGACCTTCGGGGACTGAAGCTTTCTTT. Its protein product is CASSLGPSGTEAFF.

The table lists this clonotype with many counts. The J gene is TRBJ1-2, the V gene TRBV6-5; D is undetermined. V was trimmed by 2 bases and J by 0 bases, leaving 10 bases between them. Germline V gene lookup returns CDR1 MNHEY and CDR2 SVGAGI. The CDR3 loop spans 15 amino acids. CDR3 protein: CASSYLAPSNYGYTF. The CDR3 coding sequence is TGTGCCAGCAGTTACCTGGCACCCTCTAACTATGGCTACACCTTC.

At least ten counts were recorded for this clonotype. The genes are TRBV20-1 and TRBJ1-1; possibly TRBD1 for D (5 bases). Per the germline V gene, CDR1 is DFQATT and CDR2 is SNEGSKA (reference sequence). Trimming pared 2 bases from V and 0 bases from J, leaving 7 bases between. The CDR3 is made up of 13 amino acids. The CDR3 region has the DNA TGCAGTGCTAGACCGGACATGAACACTGAAGCTTTCTTT. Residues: CSARPDMNTEAFF.